The clone carrying this T cell receptor (beta chain) was recorded only once. The CDR3 consists of 13 residues. Germline V CDR1 and CDR2: SQVTM, ANQGSEA. V shed 2 bases and J shed 4 bases, with 11 bases lying between them. The record originates from a study of T cell changes during pregnancy in multiple sclerosis. The method was immunoSEQ multiplex PCR; TCRdb's version includes in-frame clones alone and lacks a portion of them. The table shows 36,000 or so clones, with 70% to 90% occurring only once. The sample in question was CD4+ T cells from peripheral blood mononuclear cells, obtained in the first trimester of pregnancy. The chain links TRBV29-1 to TRBJ1-2; possibly TRBD1 for D (6 bases). The source of this sequence is a female donor with multiple sclerosis, enrolled in a pregnancy study. The CDR3 loop reads CSVEPQGSYGYTF. DNA of the CDR3: TGCAGCGTTGAACCACAGGGATCCTATGGCTACACCTTC.